This T cell receptor (beta chain) is drawn from a study of cytomegalovirus exposure and HLA in healthy donors. In the study overall: For the 300 to 400 genotyped donors, roughly 80% fell within the Caucasian-associated ancestry cluster.

General observations from the study: Prediction of most subjects' HLA-A and HLA-B alleles by TCR beta sequences was reportedly accurate. The study put about 180 TCR beta chains on its list as cytomegalovirus-associated.

Trimming at V came to 1 base and at J to 10 bases, leaving 12 bases not matched to a gene. Germline values: CDR1 SGHNT, CDR2 YENEEA. There are 16 residues in the CDR3. On this clone itself: Its matching antigen is unknown.

Primers: 60 Vbeta forward and 13 Jbeta reverse. The method was immunoSEQ multiplex PCR; TCRdb's version includes in-frame clones alone and lacks a portion of them. Its clone listing holds about 150,000 clones. The source material was PBMCs. V is TRBV11-3 and J is TRBJ2-1; 8 positions agree with TRBD2. This TCR was recovered from a man aged 30 to 39 in good health and CMV-seronegative. As DNA, the CDR3 is TGTGCCAGCAGCTTAGGGGGGCCTAGCGGGTTCCCCGAGCAGTTCTTC. Protein product: CASSLGGPSGFPEQFF.